This T cell receptor beta chain was found in a study of cytomegalovirus exposure and HLA in healthy donors (TCRdb year 2017). In terms of the full investigation: An earlier analysis of 587 of the donors reported about 280 Gb of sequence data and some 110 million unique TCR beta sequences obtained from about 179 million T cells. Class I and class II HLA loci were covered by the typing at four-digit resolution. Using immunosequencing, the study profiled T cell repertoires from about 650 subjects and related those repertoires to cytomegalovirus serostatus. The aim of the study was to test whether cataloging public T cell receptors could identify signatures of past pathogen exposure. A later analysis re-examined previously published TCR beta repertoires from just over 650 donors and added high-resolution HLA genotyping to investigate patterns of TCR occurrence. Of the roughly 400 genotyped donors, approximately 83% fell in the genetic ancestry cluster associated with self-reported Caucasian donors. Donor age, sex, ethnicity and CMV serostatus were compiled together with the repertoire data. Typing coverage differed by locus: A, B, C, DRB1 and DQB1 were typed in roughly 629-630 donors, DQA1 in about 500, DPA1 in some 570, and DPB1 in approximately 450. Genome-wide SNP genotypes for about 65% of the roughly 670 donors were used in a later genetic analysis, which treated that subset as a discovery cohort. Because of strong linkage in the cohort, roughly five DR-DQ haplotypes were treated as single units for association and clustering. A separate validation cohort of 100 to 150 different subjects was used in addition to the roughly 700-subject first cohort. An early release covering roughly 600 HLA-typed donors comprised about 320 gigabases of sequencing data and 85 million to 100 million unique TCR sequences. Among around 400 genotyped donors of the cohort, an average of around 240,000 unique TCR beta nucleotide sequences were sequenced per donor, 15% to 20% of them non-productive. An earlier analysis of 587 of the donors used high-throughput TCR beta sequencing to judge whether each TCR beta V gene segment behaved as functional or pseudogenic. Rather than drawing on any new phenotypic data, the later analysis identified candidate immune exposures from TCR beta sequences and the way those sequences occurred across donors. All discovery cohort repertoires had been generated using a single sequencing platform. To predict cytomegalovirus infection status, the study combined high-throughput TCR immunosequencing, statistical association of individual TCRs with disease status, and machine learning. The full study reports these points: In a later genetic analysis, a missense DCLRE1C variant was associated with V-gene and J-gene trimming of TCR beta chains, and the association was replicated in an independent cohort. In a later analysis, most CMV-associated TCR beta chains were found to appear HLA-restricted, with HLA associations seemingly driven largely by CMV exposure. When HLA alleles, especially DR and DQ, strongly co-occurred, attributing TCR associations to individual alleles was difficult. Most TCR sequences were observed very rarely across donors, whereas some public TCRs were present in many individuals. In both the original and validation cohorts, the classifier was reported to diagnose cytomegalovirus status with high specificity and sensitivity. Because counts were too low, about 15 rarely observed V segments, including chromosome 9 orphons, were left out of the earlier analysis of roughly 600 of the donors. According to the authors, the approach could potentially be generalized to other disease states and immunological phenotypes. A later analysis found that HLA-associated TCR beta chains were more clonally expanded and had lower generation probabilities than equally common non-associated chains. Because some donors lacked HLA typing at each locus, the association tests relied only on the typed subset. A further reported finding was that TCR beta sequences accurately predicted the HLA-A and HLA-B alleles for most subjects in the first cohort. Correlated functional status among segregating V segments might reflect linkage disequilibrium, but an unknown experimental factor could not be ruled out. At a false discovery rate of 0.05, a later analysis linked under 20,000 TCR beta sequences to specific HLA alleles. Compared with the 666-donor mean, donors in an Asian-associated ancestry cluster had fewer N-insertions in productive TCRs, according to a later genetic analysis. In vitro tests confirmed that three of the cytomegalovirus-associated TCR beta chains recognize cytomegalovirus antigens. In a later analysis, the rate of TCR association differed among HLA loci, with DRB1 alleles having the most associated TCRs and HLA-C alleles having the fewest. Broadly in line with IMGT annotations, most TCR beta V segments showed up in productive rearrangements about 87% or about 30% of the time in an earlier analysis of several hundred of the donors. The study gave a list of under 200 TCR beta chains associated with cytomegalovirus. A cluster of highly shared sequence variants was judged likely to be a technical artifact of the sequencing pipeline. The cohort was sequenced for TCR beta chains only, and without alpha or paired-chain data the features that could be detected were limited. According to a later analysis, parvovirus B19, influenza, CMV and Epstein-Barr virus appeared linked to several top co-occurrence clusters. CMV serostatus was the only immune exposure information available for the cohort. Because the 87-base-pair reads could not distinguish some IMGT-functional V segments, including TRBV6-2 and TRBV6-3, those segments were excluded. Sequencing depth was assumed to be roughly uniform across donors in the presence/absence analyses, though that assumption may not hold.

A note on this clone: It lacks a known antigen. Base-call qualities are not available, and no considerably larger clone is one nucleotide away.

Including cysteine and phenylalanine, the CDR3 has 11 amino acids. The read is trimmed to its CDR3 DNA, 33 bases read in frame from base 1. The junction shows trimming of 6 bases on V and 7 bases on J, plus 6 bases between the germline ends. CDR1 and CDR2, per the germline V gene, are LGHNT and FRNRAP. In total, just over 650 healthy bone marrow donors made up the cohort. At the time of sampling, every cohort member was nominally healthy, though immune exposures that went unrecorded were likely present. The donor was CMV seronegative and belonged to the group of several hundred seronegative cohort members. A peripheral blood sample was collected from each donor, and TCR beta sequencing was performed on peripheral blood mononuclear cells. The Qiagen DNeasy Blood Extraction Kit was used to extract genomic DNA from the blood cell samples. The library relied on the immunoSEQ multiplex PCR assay. For the multiplex PCR, a mixture combining 60 forward primers for TCR Vbeta segments and 13 reverse primers for TCR Jbeta segments was used. The CDR3 region of rearranged TCR beta genes was amplified from genomic DNA by a multiplex PCR assay. The Illumina HiSeq System was used to sequence the amplified TCR beta libraries as 87-base-pair reads. As for the original processing: A later analysis counted about 80 million unique TCR beta chains across the 500 to 850 repertoires, and 10 million to 11 million of these chains were shared by at least two donors. To remove PCR and sequencing errors, raw reads were error-corrected and collapsed into unique sequences using a nearest-neighbor algorithm that merged closely related sequences. CDR3 sequences were aligned to IMGT reference sequences to assign V, D and J gene segments. For a sequence to be retained, a match of at least six nucleotides to both a V gene segment and a J gene segment was required. A rearrangement counted as productive if the CDR3 had no stop codons and remained in frame with V and J, and every other rearrangement counted as non-productive. Following IMGT convention, CDR3 was defined as the stretch from the second conserved V-encoded cysteine up to the conserved J-encoded phenylalanine. The earlier analysis of about 500 of the donors excluded sequences that lacked an unambiguous match to a single V gene segment. In an earlier analysis of approximately 590 of the donors, a V segment was called functional when productive rearrangements were above 56.7%, and segregating when the standard deviation between donors exceeded 5%. A statistical classification framework was built for diagnosing cytomegalovirus status from the catalog of TCR beta chain sequences. V and J gene assignment, in a later analysis, came from comparing TCR nucleotide sequences with IMGT/GENE-DB human TR gene sequences. Using the TCRdist pipeline, a later analysis assigned CDR3 sequences along with most-parsimonious VDJ recombination scenarios. In a later analysis, every TCR beta chain was defined by the combination of its CDR3 amino acid sequence and its V-gene family, and reads without a unique V-gene family were dropped. A later analysis removed several hundred highly shared, low-generation-probability nucleotide sequences to deal with suspected cross-contamination and a sequencing artifact. For each public chain, a later analysis derived a clonal expansion index from normalized ranks of inferred template counts within each repertoire. A later analysis computed generation probabilities with a VDJ recombination model fitted to out-of-frame rearrangements, and checked the results against IGoR. In a later analysis, hypergeometric tests were used to score TCR-TCR, TCR-HLA and TCR-CMV co-occurrence, with a repertoire-size bias correction applied to TCR pairs. In a later analysis, false discovery rates were estimated by permuting HLA or CMV assignments 20 times. A later analysis grouped co-occurring TCRs with DBSCAN, adding TCRdist sequence similarity when clustering within HLA-allele-positive subsets. Repertoires with fewer than 30,000 or more than 120,000 public chains, plus five repertoires with anomalous nucleotide sharing, were excluded from co-occurrence clustering. TCRdb took over this immuneACCESS table, retaining in-frame rearrangements with V and J assigned. Such tables are incomplete; in checked studies, under half of the missing clones stem from an unresolved V gene, and the remainder is unexplained. V and J calls and clone size are given by that table; D and trimming were obtained from the DNA. Within this sample are around 200,000 clones, with roughly 80% of them counted one time only. The biggest ten clones account for 0.2% to 0.25% of the sample.

This chain joins TRBV12-5 to TRBJ1-4, with the D gene not clear enough to name. The source is a girl aged 2 to 9 in good health and CMV-seronegative. Material: PBMCs. At the DNA level, the sequence is TGTGCTAGTGGCTCCCGTGAAAAACTGTTTTTT. Translation gives CASGSREKLFF.